This is a list of T cell receptor beta chains from one sample in a study of blood T cell repertoires in COVID-19. Some clones are missing from TCRdb's copy, which holds only in-frame ones; the method was immunoSEQ multiplex PCR. The sample holds 200,000 to 250,000 clones; 70% to 85% are singletons and the top ten take less than 2%. What was sequenced was PBMCs or T cells enriched from blood (not recorded which). The origin of the receptors is a man aged 55 to 70 who had recovered from COVID-19. The CDR3 runs from the conserved cysteine through the conserved F or W. D genes are given only for firm matches. The size of a clone is reported for some rows only, either as once, few or many, or as a class for expanded clones.

TRBV19	few	TRBD1	TRBJ2-7	TGTGCCAGTAGTCTAAGGGACAGACCATACGAGCAGTACTTC	CASSLRDRPYEQYF
TRBV5-8	-	TRBD1	TRBJ2-6	TGTGCCAGCAGCACTGGACAGGCCTTCTCTGGGGCCAACGTCCTGACTTTC	CASSTGQAFSGANVLTF
TRBV4-3	-	-	TRBJ1-5	TGCGCCAGCAGCCATAGTGTTAGTCGCAATCAGCCCCAGCATTTT	CASSHSVSRNQPQHF
TRBV2	-	TRBD2	TRBJ2-2	TGTGCCAGCAGTGAAAGTAGCGGGGTGGCCGGGGAGCTGTTTTTT	CASSESSGVAGELFF
TRBV2	-	-	TRBJ2-7	TGTGCCAGCAGTGCGGGTGGCGAGCAGTACTTC	CASSAGGEQYF
TRBV18	few	-	TRBJ1-1	TGTGCCAGCTCACACAATATCAACACTGAAGCTTTCTTT	CASSHNINTEAFF
TRBV6-2/TRBV6-3	-	TRBD1	TRBJ1-6	TGTGCCAGCAGTTACTCGTGGGACAGGCTCAATTCACCCCTCCACTTT	CASSYSWDRLNSPLHF
TRBV7-2	-	TRBD1	TRBJ2-1	TGTGCCAGCAGCCCCAACAGGGGCTCCTACAATGAGCAGTTCTTC	CASSPNRGSYNEQFF
TRBV5-6	-	-	TRBJ2-1	TGTGCCAGCAGCTTGGGACACCGATACAATGAGCAGTTCTTC	CASSLGHRYNEQFF
TRBV29-1	-	-	TRBJ1-1	TGCAGCGTTCCCGGGGGGTACCCTGAAGCTTTCTTT	CSVPGGYPEAFF
TRBV5-1	-	-	TRBJ2-7	TGCGCCAGCAGCTTGGAGCGGGACACCTACGAGCAGTACTTC	CASSLERDTYEQYF
TRBV6-1	-	TRBD1	TRBJ1-5	TGTGCCAGCAGTGAACAGGGGGACCCCGGTCGGCCCCAGCATTTT	CASSEQGDPGRPQHF
TRBV11-2	once	-	TRBJ2-1	TGTGCCAGCAGCCCCAGGACAGAGGGGAGTTGTCTCTTC	CASSPRTEGSCLF
TRBV11-2	once	TRBD1	TRBJ1-1	TGTGCCAGCAGCATTAGAGGACAGGGGAACACTGAAGCTTTCTTT	CASSIRGQGNTEAFF
TRBV9	-	TRBD1	TRBJ1-2	TGTGCCAGCAGCCCGACAGGGCAGGGCTATGGCTACACCTTC	CASSPTGQGYGYTF
TRBV6-5	-	TRBD1	TRBJ1-2	TGTGCCAGCAGTCCCGACAGGGACGTTAATGGCTACACCTTC	CASSPDRDVNGYTF
TRBV7-9	-	-	TRBJ2-3	TGTGCCAGCAGCTTAGCAGGGGCAGATACGCAGTATTTT	CASSLAGADTQYF
TRBV27	-	-	TRBJ1-1	TGTGCCAGCAGTCTCCGGGAGAAGGGCTCTGAAGCTTTCTTT	CASSLREKGSEAFF
TRBV10-3	-	TRBD1	TRBJ1-1	TGTGCCATTCGGGACAGGGGGCGAAGGACTGAAGCTTTCTTT	CAIRDRGRRTEAFF
TRBV30	-	TRBD1	TRBJ2-7	TGTGCCTGGAGTAGGGACAGCACCTACGAGCAGTACTTC	CAWSRDSTYEQYF
TRBV3-1/TRBV3-2	-	TRBD1	TRBJ1-2	TGTGCCAGCAGCCTAACAGGGGGCGTCGACTATGGCTACACCTTC	CASSLTGGVDYGYTF
TRBV6-5	once	-	TRBJ1-2	TGTGCCACCAGTTTTTTAGCTTATGGCTACACCTTC	CATSFLAYGYTF
TRBV25-1	-	-	TRBJ1-1	TGTGCCAGCAGTGAAAGCAGAGGAGAGACTGAAGCTTTCTTT	CASSESRGETEAFF
TRBV7-2	-	-	TRBJ2-3	TGTGCCAGCAGCTCCACTAGTACGCAGTATTTT	CASSSTSTQYF
TRBV9	-	TRBD2	TRBJ2-1	TGTGCCAGCAGCGTCTTGACTAGCGGGGCCTCCTACAATGAGCAGTTCTTC	CASSVLTSGASYNEQFF
TRBV28	-	TRBD1	TRBJ1-1	TGTGCCAGCACTCCGTGGGGGGACAGTAACACTGAAGCTTTCTTT	CASTPWGDSNTEAFF
TRBV3-1/TRBV3-2	-	TRBD2	TRBJ2-3	TGTGCCAGCAGCCAAGGGGGGGGTCCACCCGCCGATACGCAGTATTTT	CASSQGGGPPADTQYF
TRBV5-6	-	-	TRBJ2-1	TGTGCCAGCAGCTTGACAGGGTACAATGAGCAGTTCTTC	CASSLTGYNEQFF
TRBV6-2/TRBV6-3	-	TRBD2	TRBJ2-5	TGTGCCAGCAGTAGAAACCGGGGGGGCGTTGGTGAGACCCAGTACTTC	CASSRNRGGVGETQYF
TRBV5-1	few	-	TRBJ1-2	TGCGCCAGCAGCCACGGGACAAACTATGGCTACACCTTC	CASSHGTNYGYTF
TRBV5-1	-	TRBD2	TRBJ2-3	TGCGCCAGCAGCTGGACTAGCGGTCGGTCCACAGATACGCAGTATTTT	CASSWTSGRSTDTQYF
TRBV5-1	-	-	TRBJ2-3	TGCGCCAGCAGCTCGGGATCTAGCACAGATACGCAGTATTTT	CASSSGSSTDTQYF
TRBV5-4	-	-	TRBJ2-5	TGTGCCAGCAGCTTGGCCGGGCAGGGCGGAGAGACCCAGTACTTC	CASSLAGQGGETQYF
TRBV5-5	-	TRBD2	TRBJ2-2	TGTGCCAGCAGCTTCCGTCCCGGGACTAGGAACACCGGGGAGCTGTTTTTT	CASSFRPGTRNTGELFF
TRBV28	-	-	TRBJ2-5	TGTGCCAGCAGTTTAGGGACAAGGAAACCCTTACTCCAAGAGACCCAGTACTTC	CASSLGTRKPLLQETQYF
TRBV15	-	TRBD1	TRBJ1-4	TGTGCCACCAGCAGAGAACGGACAGGCAGTGAAAAACTGTTTTTT	CATSRERTGSEKLFF
TRBV6-5	-	-	TRBJ1-1	TGTGCCAGCAGCCTTGGGCCCGGAGGGGAAGCTTTCTTT	CASSLGPGGEAFF
TRBV12-3/TRBV12-4	-	-	TRBJ2-3	TGTGCCACCGAGAGGCTCAACACAGATACGCAGTATTTT	CATERLNTDTQYF
TRBV25-1	-	-	TRBJ1-2	TGTGCCAGCAGTGCGCAGGGCGGCTATGGCTACACCTTC	CASSAQGGYGYTF
TRBV18	few	TRBD1	TRBJ1-2	TGTGCCAGCTCAGAACAGGGGGCTAATCCCCTAGACACCTTC	CASSEQGANPLDTF
TRBV3-1/TRBV3-2	-	-	TRBJ1-6	TGTGCCAGCAGCCAAGGCGGGGGGCCTAATTCACCCCTCCACTTT	CASSQGGGPNSPLHF